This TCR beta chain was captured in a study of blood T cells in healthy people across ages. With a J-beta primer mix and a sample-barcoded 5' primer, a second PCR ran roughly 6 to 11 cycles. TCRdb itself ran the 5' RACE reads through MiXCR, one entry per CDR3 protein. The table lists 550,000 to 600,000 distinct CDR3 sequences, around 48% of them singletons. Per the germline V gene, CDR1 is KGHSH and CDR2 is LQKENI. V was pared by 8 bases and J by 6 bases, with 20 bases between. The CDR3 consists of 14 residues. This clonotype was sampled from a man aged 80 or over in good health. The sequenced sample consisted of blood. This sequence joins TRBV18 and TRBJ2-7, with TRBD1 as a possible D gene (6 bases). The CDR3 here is CASHTGLEGGEQYF. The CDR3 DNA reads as TGTGCCAGCCACACAGGGTTGGAAGGTGGCGAGCAGTACTTC.